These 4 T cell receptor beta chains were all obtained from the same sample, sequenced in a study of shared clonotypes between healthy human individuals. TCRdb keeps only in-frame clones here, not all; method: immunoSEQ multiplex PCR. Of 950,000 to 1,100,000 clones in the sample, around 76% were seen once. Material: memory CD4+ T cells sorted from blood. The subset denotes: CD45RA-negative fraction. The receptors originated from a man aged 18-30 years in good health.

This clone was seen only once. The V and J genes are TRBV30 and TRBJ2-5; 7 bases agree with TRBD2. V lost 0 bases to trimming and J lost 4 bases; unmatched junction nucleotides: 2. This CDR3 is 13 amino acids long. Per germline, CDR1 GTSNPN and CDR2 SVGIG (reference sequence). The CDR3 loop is CAWSVGGGETQYF. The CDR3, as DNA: TGTGCCTGGAGTGTTGGGGGGGGAGAGACCCAGTACTTC.

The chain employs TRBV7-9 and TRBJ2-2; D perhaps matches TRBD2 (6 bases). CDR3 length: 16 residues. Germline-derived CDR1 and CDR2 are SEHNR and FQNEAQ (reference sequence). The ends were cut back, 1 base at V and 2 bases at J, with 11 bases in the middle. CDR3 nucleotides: TGTGCCAGCAGCTTAGGTTCGGGAGTAAACACCGGGGAGCTGTTTTTT. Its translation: CASSLGSGVNTGELFF.

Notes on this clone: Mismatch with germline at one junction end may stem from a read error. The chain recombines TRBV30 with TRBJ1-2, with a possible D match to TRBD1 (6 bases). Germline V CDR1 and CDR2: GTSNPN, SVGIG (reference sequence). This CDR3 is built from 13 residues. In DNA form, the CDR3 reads TGCATGTTCACTGCGGGGGCGTTAGGTGGCTACACCTTC. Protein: CMFTAGALGGYTF.

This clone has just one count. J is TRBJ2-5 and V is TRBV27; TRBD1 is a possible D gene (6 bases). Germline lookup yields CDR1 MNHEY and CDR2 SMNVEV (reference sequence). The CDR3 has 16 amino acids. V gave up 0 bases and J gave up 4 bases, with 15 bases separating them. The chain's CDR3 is CASSLSPRQVGETQYF. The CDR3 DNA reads TGTGCCAGCAGTTTATCGCCCCGACAGGTGGGAGAGACCCAGTACTTC.